Listed below are T cell receptor beta chains from one sample, sequenced in a study of beta chain features in type 1 diabetes. TCRdb's table, derived via immunoSEQ multiplex PCR, lists solely in-frame clones and lacks some. Of some 700,000 clones in the sample, about an eighth were seen once. The sample consisted of naive CD4+ T cells from blood. The source is a young man with type 1 diabetes. CDR3s include the opening cysteine and the closing phenylalanine or tryptophan. The D gene is left open where the match is weak. Size is omitted from some rows. Given values are once, few, many or a class for expanded clones.

CDR3 DNA | CDR3 protein | V gene | D gene | J gene | clone size
TGTGCCAGCAGTTACCAGCGGGGGAACACTGAAGCTTTCTTT | CASSYQRGNTEAFF | TRBV6-6 | - | TRBJ1-1 | -
TGTGCCAGCAGCCCCCAGACAGGGAAGGGTGAGCAGTTCTTC | CASSPQTGKGEQFF | TRBV28 | TRBD1 | TRBJ2-1 | -
TGTGCCAGCACCTCACAGGTCAATCAGCCCCAGCATTTT | CASTSQVNQPQHF | TRBV28 | - | TRBJ1-5 | few
TGTGCCACCAGCAGAGAGCTTAACCGGGACAGAACAGACTACACCTTC | CATSRELNRDRTDYTF | TRBV15 | TRBD1 | TRBJ1-2 | once
TGTGCCAGCAGCCAGGCCGGGACTCTGAGCTCCTATAATTCACCCCTCCACTTT | CASSQAGTLSSYNSPLHF | TRBV4-2 | - | TRBJ1-6 | -
TGTGCCAGCAGCCCCCAGGGGGCGGTTGGCTACACCTTC | CASSPQGAVGYTF | TRBV7-8 | TRBD1 | TRBJ1-2 | few
TGTGCCAGCAGCTTGGGCCTCGCGGGGGCCAACGTCCTGACTTTC | CASSLGLAGANVLTF | TRBV7-3 | - | TRBJ2-6 | -
TGTGCCAGCAGCCCGGGACAGGGAGGTGAAAAACTGTTTTTT | CASSPGQGGEKLFF | TRBV7-9 | TRBD1 | TRBJ1-4 | -
TGCGCCAGCAGCTTGCATCCCGAGGAATCCCTCCACTTT | CASSLHPEESLHF | TRBV5-1 | - | TRBJ1-6 | few
TGTGCCAGCAGCCCCCGGGGGTCTGAAGCTTTCTTT | CASSPRGSEAFF | TRBV7-2 | - | TRBJ1-1 | -
TGTGCCTGGTCCAGACAGGCTGAAGCTTTCTTT | CAWSRQAEAFF | TRBV30 | - | TRBJ1-1 | -
TGTGCCAGCAGCCCCCGGGGGGTGAGCACAGATACGCAGTATTTT | CASSPRGVSTDTQYF | TRBV7-9 | TRBD2 | TRBJ2-3 | -
TGTGCCAGCAGCTTGTTTAGTTTTGGGGGAGGACAAGAGACCCAGTACTTC | CASSLFSFGGGQETQYF | TRBV5-6 | - | TRBJ2-5 | few
TGCGCCAGCGACCGGGCCCAAGAGACCCAGTACTTC | CASDRAQETQYF | TRBV4-1 | - | TRBJ2-5 | few
TGCGCCAGCAGCTTGGGAAAGGGGGCCGAGGAGCAGTACTTC | CASSLGKGAEEQYF | TRBV5-1 | TRBD1 | TRBJ2-7 | -
TGTGCCAGCAGCTTAGCGTCTAGCGGGGGTCCGTACCAAGAGACCCAGTACTTC | CASSLASSGGPYQETQYF | TRBV7-2 | TRBD2 | TRBJ2-5 | few
TGTGCCAGCAGTCCGGGACAGCGAAGAAACACCATATATTTT | CASSPGQRRNTIYF | TRBV6-5 | TRBD1 | TRBJ1-3 | few
TGTGCCACCAGCAGAGTAAAGACAGCGAACACTGAAGCTTTCTTT | CATSRVKTANTEAFF | TRBV15 | - | TRBJ1-1 | -
TGTGCCAGTTGGGACAGCCGATACAATGAGCAGTTCTTC | CASWDSRYNEQFF | TRBV19 | TRBD1 | TRBJ2-1 | few
TGCGCCAGCAGCTTGGCCCTTGGCAGTAACTATGGCTACACCTTC | CASSLALGSNYGYTF | TRBV5-1 | - | TRBJ1-2 | -
TGTGCCAGCAGCCAAGAAATGAACACTGAAGCTTTCTTT | CASSQEMNTEAFF | TRBV14 | - | TRBJ1-1 | few
TGTGCCAGCAGCTTCCGGAGAGAGAATGGCTACACCTTC | CASSFRRENGYTF | TRBV5-4 | - | TRBJ1-2 | -
TGCGCCAGCAGCTTTGGACAGGGGGGATACGAGCAGTACTTC | CASSFGQGGYEQYF | TRBV5-1 | TRBD1 | TRBJ2-7 | -
TGTGCCAGCAGTGCAGGTTGGCGCAATCAGCCCCAGCATTTT | CASSAGWRNQPQHF | TRBV2 | - | TRBJ1-5 | -
TGTGCCAGCAGCGTAGAGGTCGGACAGGGAGTGTTCTTC | CASSVEVGQGVFF | TRBV9 | TRBD1 | TRBJ2-1 | -
TGTGCCATCAGTGAAGTAGGTGCAGGACCCTCTGGAAACACCATATATTTT | CAISEVGAGPSGNTIYF | TRBV10-3 | - | TRBJ1-3 | -
TGTGCCAGCAGCCCTACCGGACAGGGGGCCAACGTCCTGACTTTC | CASSPTGQGANVLTF | TRBV7-9 | - | TRBJ2-6 | -
TGTGCCTGGAATAGGGTCTTAAACACTGAAGCTTTCTTT | CAWNRVLNTEAFF | TRBV30 | - | TRBJ1-1 | -
TGTGCCATCAGTGAGTCGCGGGGGGGCCTCGGAGATACGCAGTATTTT | CAISESRGGLGDTQYF | TRBV10-3 | TRBD2 | TRBJ2-3 | few
TGTGCCATCAGGGGACTAGCGTGGAATGAGCAGTTCTTC | CAIRGLAWNEQFF | TRBV10-3 | TRBD2 | TRBJ2-1 | few
TGTGCCAGCACCCCACAGGGGGCGGAGACCCAGTACTTC | CASTPQGAETQYF | TRBV13 | TRBD1 | TRBJ2-5 | -
TGTGCCAGCAGCCAAGGGGGGGCCAAGGCCACCTTC | CASSQGGAKATF | TRBV14 | - | TRBJ1-2 | -
TGTGCAAGTCTCCCCACCCCCCGGGGGCAGTTCACAGATACGCAGTATTTT | CASLPTPRGQFTDTQYF | TRBV12-2 | - | TRBJ2-3 | -
TGTGCCATCAGTGAGGCGCAGTACATGAACACTGAAGCTTTCTTT | CAISEAQYMNTEAFF | TRBV10-3 | - | TRBJ1-1 | few
TGTGCCAGCAGACCTTATAGACTTCCCATGGGCACAGATACGCAGTATTTT | CASRPYRLPMGTDTQYF | TRBV7-2 | - | TRBJ2-3 | few
TGTGCCAGCAGCTGGGCCGACAGGGGGGAAGAGACCCAGTACTTC | CASSWADRGEETQYF | TRBV6-5 | TRBD1 | TRBJ2-5 | few